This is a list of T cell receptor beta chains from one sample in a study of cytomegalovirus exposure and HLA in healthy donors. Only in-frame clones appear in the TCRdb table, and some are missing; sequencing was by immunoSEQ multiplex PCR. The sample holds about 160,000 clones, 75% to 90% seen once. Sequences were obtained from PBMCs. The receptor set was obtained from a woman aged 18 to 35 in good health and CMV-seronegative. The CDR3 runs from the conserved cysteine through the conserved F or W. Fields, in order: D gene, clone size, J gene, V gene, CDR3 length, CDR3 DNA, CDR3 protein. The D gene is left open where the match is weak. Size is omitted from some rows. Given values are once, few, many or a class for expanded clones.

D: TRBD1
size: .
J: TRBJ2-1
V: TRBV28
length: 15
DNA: TGTGCCAGCTTACCCGGGACAGTCTCCTACAATGAGCAGTTCTTC
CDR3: CASLPGTVSYNEQFF

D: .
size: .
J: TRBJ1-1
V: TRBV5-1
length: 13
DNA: TGCGCCAGCAGTTTCGACTTTAACACTGAAGCTTTCTTT
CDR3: CASSFDFNTEAFF

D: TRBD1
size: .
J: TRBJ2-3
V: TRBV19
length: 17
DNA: TGTGCCAGTAGTATAGCTACCGGGACAGTCCACGCAGATACGCAGTATTTT
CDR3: CASSIATGTVHADTQYF

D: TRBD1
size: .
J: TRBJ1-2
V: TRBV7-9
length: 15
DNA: TGTGCCAGCAGCTTCCTGGGACAGGGGACCGATGGCTACACCTTC
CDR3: CASSFLGQGTDGYTF

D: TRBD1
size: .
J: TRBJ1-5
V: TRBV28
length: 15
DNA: TGTGCCAGCCGTGTGACAGGGGGCGGCAATCAGCCCCAGCATTTT
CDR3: CASRVTGGGNQPQHF

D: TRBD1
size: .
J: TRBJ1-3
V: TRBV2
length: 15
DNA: TGTGCCAGCAGTGGGGTCAGGACAGGTTTTTACACCATATATTTT
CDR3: CASSGVRTGFYTIYF

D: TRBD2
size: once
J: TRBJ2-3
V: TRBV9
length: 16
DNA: TGTGCCAGCAGCGAGGGACTAGACAGCGCAACAGATACGCAGTATTTT
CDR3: CASSEGLDSATDTQYF

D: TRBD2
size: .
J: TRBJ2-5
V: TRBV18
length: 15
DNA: TGTGCCAGCTCACCCTCCGGGGGGTCGGAAGGAGCCCAGTACTTC
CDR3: CASSPSGGSEGAQYF

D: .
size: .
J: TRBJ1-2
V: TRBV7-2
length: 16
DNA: TGTGCCAGCAGCTCCGGCTTTGAGGGGGTGGCGGGCGGCTACACCTTC
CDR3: CASSSGFEGVAGGYTF

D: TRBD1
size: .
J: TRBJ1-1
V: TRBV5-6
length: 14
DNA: TGTGCCAGCGGGCGGGACAGGGGAGGCACTGAAGCTTTCTTT
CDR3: CASGRDRGGTEAFF

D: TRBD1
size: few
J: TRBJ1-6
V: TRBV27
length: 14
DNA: TGTGCCAGCAGTCACAGGGGGCTGAATTCACCCCTCCACTTT
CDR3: CASSHRGLNSPLHF

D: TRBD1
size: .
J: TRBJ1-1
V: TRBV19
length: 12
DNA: TGTGCCACCAACGAGGGGGCCAGGGAAGCTTTCTTT
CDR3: CATNEGAREAFF

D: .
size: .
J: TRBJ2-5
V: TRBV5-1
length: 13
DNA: TGCGCCAGCAGCTTGGCCTATCAAGAGACCCAGTACTTC
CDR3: CASSLAYQETQYF

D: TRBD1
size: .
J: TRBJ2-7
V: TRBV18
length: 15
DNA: TGTGCCAGCTCAGACCCGGGACAGGGGTTTTACGAGCAGTACTTC
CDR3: CASSDPGQGFYEQYF

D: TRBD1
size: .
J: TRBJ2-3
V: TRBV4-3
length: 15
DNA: TGCGCCAGCAGCCAAGAGGGACAGGGGACAGATACGCAGTATTTT
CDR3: CASSQEGQGTDTQYF

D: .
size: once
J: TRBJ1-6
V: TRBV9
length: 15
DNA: TGTGCCAGCAGCCTGACGGGGGACGTGGGTTCACCCCTCCACTTT
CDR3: CASSLTGDVGSPLHF

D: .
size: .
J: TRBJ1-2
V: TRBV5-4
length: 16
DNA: TGTGCCAGCAAGGGGGTCTTAGGGGGACCGGTTAATGGCTACACCTTC
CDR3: CASKGVLGGPVNGYTF

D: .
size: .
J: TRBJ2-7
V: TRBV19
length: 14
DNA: TGTGCCAGTAGTATAGAGGCGGGGATCTACGAGCAGTACTTC
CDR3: CASSIEAGIYEQYF

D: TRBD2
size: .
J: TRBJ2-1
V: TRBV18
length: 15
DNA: TGTGCCAGCTCCATGACTAGCGGGTCCTACAATGAGCAGTTCTTC
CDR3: CASSMTSGSYNEQFF

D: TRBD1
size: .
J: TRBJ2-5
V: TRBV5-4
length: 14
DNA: TGTGCCAGCAGCCTGGCGGACAGGGCGGAGACCCAGTACTTC
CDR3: CASSLADRAETQYF

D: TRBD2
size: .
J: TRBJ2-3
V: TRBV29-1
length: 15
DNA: TGCAGCGTTGAGGGCGGACTAGCAACCACAGATACGCAGTATTTT
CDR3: CSVEGGLATTDTQYF

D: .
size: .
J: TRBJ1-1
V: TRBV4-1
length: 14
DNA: TGCGCCAGCAGCCTGACAGTGTTGAACACTGAAGCTTTCTTT
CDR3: CASSLTVLNTEAFF

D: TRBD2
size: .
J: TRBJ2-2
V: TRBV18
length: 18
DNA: TGTGCCAGCTCACCAAAGACTAGCGGGGGGGCCGACACCGGGGAGCTGTTTTTT
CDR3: CASSPKTSGGADTGELFF

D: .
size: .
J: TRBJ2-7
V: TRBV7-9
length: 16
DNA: TGTGCCAGCAGCTTAGCGACGGGGTTGAGCTCCTACGAGCAGTACTTC
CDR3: CASSLATGLSSYEQYF

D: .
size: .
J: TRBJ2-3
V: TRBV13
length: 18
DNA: TGTGCCAGCAGCTTAGGTAGGCCGAGGGAATCAAGCACAGATACGCAGTATTTT
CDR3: CASSLGRPRESSTDTQYF

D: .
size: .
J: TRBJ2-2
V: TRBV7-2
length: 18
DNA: TGTGCCAGCAGCTTAGCGCCTCAGGCTTTCGGGGGCACCGGGGAGCTGTTTTTT
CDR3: CASSLAPQAFGGTGELFF

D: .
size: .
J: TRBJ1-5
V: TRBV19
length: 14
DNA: TGTGCCAGTAGTATGGGGCGTGCGGTAGGGCCCCAGCATTTT
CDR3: CASSMGRAVGPQHF

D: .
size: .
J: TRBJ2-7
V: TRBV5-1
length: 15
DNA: TGCGCCAGCAGCGAAGGATCAACGGGAATCTACGAGCAGTACTTC
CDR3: CASSEGSTGIYEQYF

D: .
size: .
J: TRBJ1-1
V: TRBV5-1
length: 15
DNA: TGCGCCAGCAGCCCCGGGGGTCCTTGGGGCACTGAAGCTTTCTTT
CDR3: CASSPGGPWGTEAFF

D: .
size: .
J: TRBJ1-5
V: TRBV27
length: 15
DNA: TGTGCCACCCTAGCCCACACGGGGGGCAATCAGCCCCAGCATTTT
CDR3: CATLAHTGGNQPQHF

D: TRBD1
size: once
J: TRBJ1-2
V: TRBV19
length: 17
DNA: TGTGCCAGTAGTAAGGGGGCGACCCATCCCTATAACTATGGCTACACCTTC
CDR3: CASSKGATHPYNYGYTF

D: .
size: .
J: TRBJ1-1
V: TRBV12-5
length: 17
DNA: TGTGCTAGTGGTTTGGTACGGGCCCAGACAGGTATCACTGAAGCTTTCTTT
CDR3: CASGLVRAQTGITEAFF

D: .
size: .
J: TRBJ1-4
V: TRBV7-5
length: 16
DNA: TGTGACCAAACACGGCCCCCCCCGAGGGCTAATGAAAAACTGTTTTTT
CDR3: CDQTRPPPRANEKLFF

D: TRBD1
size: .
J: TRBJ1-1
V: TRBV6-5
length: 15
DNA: TGTGCCAGCAGATGGTCGACAGGGGGGCACACTGAAGCTTTCTTT
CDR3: CASRWSTGGHTEAFF